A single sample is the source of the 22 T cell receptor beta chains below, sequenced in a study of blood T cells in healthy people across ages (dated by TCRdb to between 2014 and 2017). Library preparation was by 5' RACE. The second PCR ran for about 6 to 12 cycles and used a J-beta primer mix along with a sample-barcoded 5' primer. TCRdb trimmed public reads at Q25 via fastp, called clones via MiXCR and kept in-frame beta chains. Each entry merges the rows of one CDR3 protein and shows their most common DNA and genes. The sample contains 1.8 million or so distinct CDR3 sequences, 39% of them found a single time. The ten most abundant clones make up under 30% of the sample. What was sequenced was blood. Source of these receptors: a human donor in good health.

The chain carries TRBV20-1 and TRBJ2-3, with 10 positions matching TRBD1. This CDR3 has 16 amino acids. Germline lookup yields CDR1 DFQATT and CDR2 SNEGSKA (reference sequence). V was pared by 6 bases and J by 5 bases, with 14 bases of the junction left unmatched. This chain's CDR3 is CSAHYTGQGYEDTQYF. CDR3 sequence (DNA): TGCAGTGCCCACTATACGGGACAGGGGTATGAAGATACGCAGTATTTT.

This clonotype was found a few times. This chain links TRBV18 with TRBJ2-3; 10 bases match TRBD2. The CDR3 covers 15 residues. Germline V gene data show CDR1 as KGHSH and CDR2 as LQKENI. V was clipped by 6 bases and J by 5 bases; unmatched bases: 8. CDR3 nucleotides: TGTGCCAGCTCGCTACAGCGGGGGGGCCTAGATACGCAGTATTTT. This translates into CASSLQRGGLDTQYF.

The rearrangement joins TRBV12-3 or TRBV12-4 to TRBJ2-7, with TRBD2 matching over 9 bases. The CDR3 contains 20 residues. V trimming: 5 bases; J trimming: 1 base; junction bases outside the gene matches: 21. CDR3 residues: CASSPNLGLAGRIPSYEQYF. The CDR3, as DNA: TGTGCCAGCAGTCCTAACCTAGGGCTAGCGGGGCGTATCCCATCCTACGAGCAGTACTTC.

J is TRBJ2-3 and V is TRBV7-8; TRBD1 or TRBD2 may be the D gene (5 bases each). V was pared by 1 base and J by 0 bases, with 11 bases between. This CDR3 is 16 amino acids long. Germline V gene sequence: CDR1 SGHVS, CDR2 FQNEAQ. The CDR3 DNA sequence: TGTGCCAGCAGCTTAGTTAGGTGGGGGAGCACAGATACGCAGTATTTT. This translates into CASSLVRWGSTDTQYF.

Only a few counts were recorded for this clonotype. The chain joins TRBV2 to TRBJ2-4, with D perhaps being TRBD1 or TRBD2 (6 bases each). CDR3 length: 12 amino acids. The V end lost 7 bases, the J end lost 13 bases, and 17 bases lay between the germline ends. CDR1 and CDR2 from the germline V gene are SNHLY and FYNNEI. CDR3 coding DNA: TGTGCCAGCACCGGGGGAGCAGGGGAGCAGTACTTC. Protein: CASTGGAGEQYF.

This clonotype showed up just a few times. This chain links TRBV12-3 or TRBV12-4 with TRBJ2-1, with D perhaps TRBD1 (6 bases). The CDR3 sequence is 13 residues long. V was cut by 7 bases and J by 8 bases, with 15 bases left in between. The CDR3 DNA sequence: TGTGCCAGCATCCACGGGACATTCTATGAGCAGTTCTTC. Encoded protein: CASIHGTFYEQFF.

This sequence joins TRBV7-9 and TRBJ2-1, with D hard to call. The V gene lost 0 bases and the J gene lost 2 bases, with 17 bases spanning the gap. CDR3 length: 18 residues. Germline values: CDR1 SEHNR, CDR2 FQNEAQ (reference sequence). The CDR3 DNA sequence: TGTGCCAGCAGCTTAGCATCAAGGGCAGACTTCACCTACAATGAGCAGTTCTTC. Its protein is CASSLASRADFTYNEQFF.

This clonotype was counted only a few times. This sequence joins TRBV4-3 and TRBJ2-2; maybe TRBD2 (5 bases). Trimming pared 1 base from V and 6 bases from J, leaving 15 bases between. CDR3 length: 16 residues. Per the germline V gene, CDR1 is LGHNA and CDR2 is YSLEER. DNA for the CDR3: TGCGCCAGCAGCCAAGTCTTTAGTCCCGGGGCCGGGGAGCTGTTTTTT. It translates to CASSQVFSPGAGELFF.

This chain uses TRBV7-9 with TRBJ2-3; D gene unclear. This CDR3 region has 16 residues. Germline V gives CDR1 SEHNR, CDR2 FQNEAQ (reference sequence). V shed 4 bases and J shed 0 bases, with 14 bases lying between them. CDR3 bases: TGTGCCAGCAGCTCACTCCTATCGCAAAGCACAGATACGCAGTATTTT. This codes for CASSSLLSQSTDTQYF.

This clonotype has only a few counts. The CDR3 spells CASSSRQGRSPLHF. The CDR3, as DNA: TGTGCCAGCAGCTCCAGACAGGGACGTTCACCCCTCCACTTT. The genes are TRBV7-2 and TRBJ1-6; TRBD1 agrees at 7 bases. V trimming: 4 bases; J trimming: 9 bases; junction bases outside the gene matches: 6. Germline V gene data show CDR1 as SGHTA and CDR2 as FQGNSA. The CDR3 covers 14 residues.

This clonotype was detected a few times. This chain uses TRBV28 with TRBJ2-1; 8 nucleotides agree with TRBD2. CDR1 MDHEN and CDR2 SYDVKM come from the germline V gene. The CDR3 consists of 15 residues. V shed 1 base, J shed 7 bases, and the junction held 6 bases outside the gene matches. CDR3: CASSLLTERGNEQFF. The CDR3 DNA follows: TGTGCCAGCAGTTTATTGACAGAGCGGGGGAATGAGCAGTTCTTC.

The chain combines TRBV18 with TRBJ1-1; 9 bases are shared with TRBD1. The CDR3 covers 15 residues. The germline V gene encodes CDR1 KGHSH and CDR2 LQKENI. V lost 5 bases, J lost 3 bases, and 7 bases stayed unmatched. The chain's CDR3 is CASSLRQGVYTEAFF. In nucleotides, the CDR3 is TGTGCCAGCTCATTAAGACAGGGGGTTTACACTGAAGCTTTCTTT.

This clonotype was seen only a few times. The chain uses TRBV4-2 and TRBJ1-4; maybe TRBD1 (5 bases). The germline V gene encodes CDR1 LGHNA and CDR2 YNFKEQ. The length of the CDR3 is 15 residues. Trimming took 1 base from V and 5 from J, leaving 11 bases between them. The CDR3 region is CASSQVVRGNEKLFF. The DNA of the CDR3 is TGTGCCAGCAGCCAAGTAGTACGGGGGAATGAAAAACTGTTTTTT.

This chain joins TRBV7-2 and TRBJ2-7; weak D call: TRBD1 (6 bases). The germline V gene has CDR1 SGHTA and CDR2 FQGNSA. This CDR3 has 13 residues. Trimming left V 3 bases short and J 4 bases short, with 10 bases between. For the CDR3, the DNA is TGTGCCAGCAGCTTTATCAGGGGATACGAGCAGTACTTC. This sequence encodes CASSFIRGYEQYF.

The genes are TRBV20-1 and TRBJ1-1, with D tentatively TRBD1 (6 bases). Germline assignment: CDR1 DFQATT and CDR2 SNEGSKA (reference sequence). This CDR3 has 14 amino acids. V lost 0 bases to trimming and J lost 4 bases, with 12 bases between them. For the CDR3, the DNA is TGCAGTGCTAGAGATTTTCAGGGGTCCACTGAAGCTTTCTTT. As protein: CSARDFQGSTEAFF.

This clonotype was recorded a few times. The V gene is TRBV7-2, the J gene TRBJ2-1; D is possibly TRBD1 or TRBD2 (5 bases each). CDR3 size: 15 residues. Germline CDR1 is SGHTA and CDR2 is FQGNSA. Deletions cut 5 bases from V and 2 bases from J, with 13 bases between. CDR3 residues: CASSQGDGAYNEQFF. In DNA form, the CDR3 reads TGTGCCAGCAGCCAGGGAGACGGAGCCTACAATGAGCAGTTCTTC.

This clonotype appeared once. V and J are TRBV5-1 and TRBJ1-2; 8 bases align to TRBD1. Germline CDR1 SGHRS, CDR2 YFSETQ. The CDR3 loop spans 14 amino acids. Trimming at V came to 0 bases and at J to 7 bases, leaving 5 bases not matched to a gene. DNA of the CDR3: TGCGCCAGCAGCTTGGATGGGACAGGTGCTGGCTACACCTTC. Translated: CASSLDGTGAGYTF.

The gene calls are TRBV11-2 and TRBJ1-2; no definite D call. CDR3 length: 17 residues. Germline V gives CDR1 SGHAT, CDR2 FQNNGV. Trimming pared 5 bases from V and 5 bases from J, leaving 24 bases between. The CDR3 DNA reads TGTGCCAGCAGCCAATGGGAGGGTTCCGCGGTTCTATATGGCTACACCTTC. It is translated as CASSQWEGSAVLYGYTF.

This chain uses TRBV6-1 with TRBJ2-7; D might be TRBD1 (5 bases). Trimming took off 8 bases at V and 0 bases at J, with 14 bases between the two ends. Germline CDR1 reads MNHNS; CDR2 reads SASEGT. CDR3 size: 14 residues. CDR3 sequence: CASQGHPSSYEQYF. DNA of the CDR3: TGTGCCAGCCAAGGACACCCGAGCTCCTACGAGCAGTACTTC.

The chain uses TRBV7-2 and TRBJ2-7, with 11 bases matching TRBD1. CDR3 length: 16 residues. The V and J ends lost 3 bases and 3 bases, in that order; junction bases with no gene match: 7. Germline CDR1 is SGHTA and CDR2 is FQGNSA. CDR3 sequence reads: CASSFSPGQGVYEQYF. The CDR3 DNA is TGTGCCAGCAGCTTTAGTCCGGGACAGGGGGTCTACGAGCAGTACTTC.

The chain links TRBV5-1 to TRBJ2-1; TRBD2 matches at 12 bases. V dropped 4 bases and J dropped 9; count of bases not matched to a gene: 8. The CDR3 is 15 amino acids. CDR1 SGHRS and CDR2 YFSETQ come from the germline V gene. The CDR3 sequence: CASSVLAGGRSEQFF. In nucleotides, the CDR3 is TGCGCCAGCAGCGTACTAGCGGGGGGTAGAAGTGAGCAGTTCTTC.

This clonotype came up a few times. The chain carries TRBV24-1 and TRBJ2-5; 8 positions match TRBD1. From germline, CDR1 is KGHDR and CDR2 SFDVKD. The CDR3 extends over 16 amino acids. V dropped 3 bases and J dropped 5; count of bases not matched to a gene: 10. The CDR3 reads CATSDRTGQAEETQYF. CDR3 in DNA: TGTGCCACCAGTGATCGGACAGGGCAGGCAGAGGAGACCCAGTACTTC.